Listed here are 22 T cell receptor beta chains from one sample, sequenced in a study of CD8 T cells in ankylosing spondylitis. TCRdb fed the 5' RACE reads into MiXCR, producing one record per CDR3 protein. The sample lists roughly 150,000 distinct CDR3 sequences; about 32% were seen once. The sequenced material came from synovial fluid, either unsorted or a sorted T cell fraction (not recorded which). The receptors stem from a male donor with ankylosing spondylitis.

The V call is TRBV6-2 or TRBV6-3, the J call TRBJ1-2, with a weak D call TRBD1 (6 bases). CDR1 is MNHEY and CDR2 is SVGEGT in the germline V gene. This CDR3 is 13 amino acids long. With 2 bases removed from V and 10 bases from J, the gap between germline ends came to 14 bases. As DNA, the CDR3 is TGTGCCAGCAGTTACGCCACCGGGACATCCTACACCTTC. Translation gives CASSYATGTSYTF.

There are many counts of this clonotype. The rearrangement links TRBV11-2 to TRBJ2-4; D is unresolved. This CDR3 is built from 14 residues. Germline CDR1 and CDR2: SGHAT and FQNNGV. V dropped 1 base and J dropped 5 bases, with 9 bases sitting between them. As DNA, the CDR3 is TGTGCCAGCAGCTTAGCCCCTCAACAAAACATTCAGTACTTC. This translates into CASSLAPQQNIQYF.

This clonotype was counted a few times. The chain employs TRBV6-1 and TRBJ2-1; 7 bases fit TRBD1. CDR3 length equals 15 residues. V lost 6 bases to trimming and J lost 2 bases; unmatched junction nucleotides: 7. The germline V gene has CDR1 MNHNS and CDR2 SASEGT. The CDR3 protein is CASRGPGTAYNEQFF. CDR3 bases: TGTGCCAGCAGGGGGCCCGGGACAGCCTACAATGAGCAGTTCTTC.

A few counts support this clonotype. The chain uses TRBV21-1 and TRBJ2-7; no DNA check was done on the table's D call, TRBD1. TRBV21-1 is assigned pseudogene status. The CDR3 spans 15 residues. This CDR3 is CASSKGGGEKYEQYF. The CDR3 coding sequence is TGTGCCAGCAGCAAAGGTGGGGGTGAGAAATACGAGCAGTACTTC.

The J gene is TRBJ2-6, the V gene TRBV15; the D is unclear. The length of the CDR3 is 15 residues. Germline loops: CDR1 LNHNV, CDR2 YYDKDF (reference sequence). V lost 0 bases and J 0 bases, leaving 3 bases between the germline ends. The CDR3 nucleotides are TGTGCCACCAGCAGAGACAACTCTGGGGCCAACGTCCTGACTTTC. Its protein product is CATSRDNSGANVLTF.

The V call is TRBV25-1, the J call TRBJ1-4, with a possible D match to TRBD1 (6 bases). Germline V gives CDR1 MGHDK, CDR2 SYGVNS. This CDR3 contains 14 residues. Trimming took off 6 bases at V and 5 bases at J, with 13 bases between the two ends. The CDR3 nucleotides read TGTGCCAGCAGCGAACAGGGCCTCAATGAAAAACTGTTTTTT. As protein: CASSEQGLNEKLFF.

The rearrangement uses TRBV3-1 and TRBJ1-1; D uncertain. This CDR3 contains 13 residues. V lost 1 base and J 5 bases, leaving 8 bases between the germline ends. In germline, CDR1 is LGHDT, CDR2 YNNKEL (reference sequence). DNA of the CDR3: TGTGCCAGCAGCCAAGGGCCCAGGACTGAAGCTTTCTTT. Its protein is CASSQGPRTEAFF.

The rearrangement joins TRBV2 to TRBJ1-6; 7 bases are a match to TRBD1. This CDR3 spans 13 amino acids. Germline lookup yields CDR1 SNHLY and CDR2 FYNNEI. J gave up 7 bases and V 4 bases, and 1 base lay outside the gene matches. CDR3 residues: CASSGQGNSPLHF. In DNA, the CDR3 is TGTGCCAGCAGTGGACAGGGAAATTCACCCCTCCACTTT.

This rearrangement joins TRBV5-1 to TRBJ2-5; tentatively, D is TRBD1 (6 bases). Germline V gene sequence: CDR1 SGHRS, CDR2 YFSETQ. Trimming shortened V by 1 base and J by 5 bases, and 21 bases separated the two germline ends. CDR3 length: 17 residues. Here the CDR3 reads CASSLRQGRPFDETQYF. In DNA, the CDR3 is TGCGCCAGCAGCTTGAGGCAGGGGCGCCCGTTTGACGAGACCCAGTACTTC. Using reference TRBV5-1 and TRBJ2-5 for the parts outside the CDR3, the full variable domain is KAGVTQTPRYLIKTRGQQVTLSCSPISGHRSVSWYQQTPGQGLQFLFEYFSETQRNKGNFPGRFSGRQFSNSRSEMNVSTLELGDSALYLCASSLRQGRPFDETQYFGPGTRLLVL.

DNA of the CDR3: TGTGCCAGCTCACCACCGGTCAGTCACACCATATATTTT. Its translation: CASSPPVSHTIYF. V is TRBV18 and J is TRBJ1-3; no firm D call. With 0 bases removed from V and 8 bases from J, the gap between germline ends came to 8 bases. Germline CDR1 and CDR2: KGHSH and LQKENI. The CDR3 contains 13 residues.

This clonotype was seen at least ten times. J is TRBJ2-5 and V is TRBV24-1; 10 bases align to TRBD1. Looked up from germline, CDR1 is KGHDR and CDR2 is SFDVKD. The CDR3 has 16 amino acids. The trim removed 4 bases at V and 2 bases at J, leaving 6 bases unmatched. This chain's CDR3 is CATSEPGTGAQETQYF. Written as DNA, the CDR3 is TGTGCCACCAGTGAACCTGGGACAGGGGCTCAAGAGACCCAGTACTTC.

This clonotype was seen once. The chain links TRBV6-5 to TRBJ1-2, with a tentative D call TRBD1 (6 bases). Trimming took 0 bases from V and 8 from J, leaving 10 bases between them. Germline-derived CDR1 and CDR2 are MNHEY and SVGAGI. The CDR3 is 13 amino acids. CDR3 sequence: CASSYSMGAGYTF. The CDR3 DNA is TGTGCCAGCAGTTACTCGATGGGGGCGGGCTACACCTTC.

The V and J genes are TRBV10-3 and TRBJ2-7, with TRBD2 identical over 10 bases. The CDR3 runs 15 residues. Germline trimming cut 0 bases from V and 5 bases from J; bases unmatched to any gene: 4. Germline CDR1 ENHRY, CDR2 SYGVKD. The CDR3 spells CAISESSSGSHEQYF. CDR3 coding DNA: TGTGCCATCAGTGAGTCATCTAGCGGGAGCCACGAGCAGTACTTC.

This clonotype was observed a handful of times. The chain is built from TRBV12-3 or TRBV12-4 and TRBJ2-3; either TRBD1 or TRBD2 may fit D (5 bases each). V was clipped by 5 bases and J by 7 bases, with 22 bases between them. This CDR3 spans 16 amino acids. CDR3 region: CASSPGAGTGPNTQYF. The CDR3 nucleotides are TGTGCCAGCAGTCCAGGCGCTGGAACGGGGCCAAATACGCAGTATTTT.

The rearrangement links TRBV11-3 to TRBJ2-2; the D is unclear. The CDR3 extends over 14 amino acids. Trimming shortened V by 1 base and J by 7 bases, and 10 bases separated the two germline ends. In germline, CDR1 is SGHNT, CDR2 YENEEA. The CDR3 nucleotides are TGTGCCAGCAGCTTAGGAAGGAGCAGCGGGGAGCTGTTTTTT. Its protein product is CASSLGRSSGELFF.

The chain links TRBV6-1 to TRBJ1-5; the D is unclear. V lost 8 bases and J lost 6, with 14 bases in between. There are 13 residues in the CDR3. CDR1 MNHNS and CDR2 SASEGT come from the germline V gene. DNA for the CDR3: TGTGCCAGCGACCTCGGAGGGAGTCAGCCCCAGCATTTT. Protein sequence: CASDLGGSQPQHF.

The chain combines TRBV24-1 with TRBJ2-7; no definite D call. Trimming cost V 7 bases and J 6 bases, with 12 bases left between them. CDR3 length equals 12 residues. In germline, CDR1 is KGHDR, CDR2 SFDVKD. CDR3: CATSDNSGEQYF. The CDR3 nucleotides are TGTGCCACCAGCGACAACTCGGGCGAGCAGTACTTC.

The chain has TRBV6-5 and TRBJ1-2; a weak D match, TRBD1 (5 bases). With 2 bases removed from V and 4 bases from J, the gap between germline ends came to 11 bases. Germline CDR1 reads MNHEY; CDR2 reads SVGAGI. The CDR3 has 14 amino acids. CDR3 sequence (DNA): TGTGCCAGCAGTTACAAGGGGCGCGGCTATGGCTACACCTTC. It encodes CASSYKGRGYGYTF.

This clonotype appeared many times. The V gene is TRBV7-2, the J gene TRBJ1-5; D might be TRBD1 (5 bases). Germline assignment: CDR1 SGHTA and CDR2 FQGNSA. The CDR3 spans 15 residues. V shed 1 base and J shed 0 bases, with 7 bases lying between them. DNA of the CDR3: TGTGCCAGCAGCTTAGGGGGGTATAGCAATCAGCCCCAGCATTTT. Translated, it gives CASSLGGYSNQPQHF.

As DNA, the CDR3 is TGTGCCAGCAGTCCTACAGGGGCGTCACAGCCCCAGCATTTT. This codes for CASSPTGASQPQHF. The V and J genes are TRBV12-3 or TRBV12-4 and TRBJ1-5; 7 positions agree with TRBD1. After removal of 5 bases from V and 7 bases from J, the junction contained 8 bases not matched to a gene. This CDR3 contains 14 residues.

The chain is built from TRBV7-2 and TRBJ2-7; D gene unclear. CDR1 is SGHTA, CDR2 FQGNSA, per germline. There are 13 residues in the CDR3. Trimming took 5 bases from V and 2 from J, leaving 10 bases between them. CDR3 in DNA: TGTGCCAGCAGCCCTAATGGGGCCTACGAGCAGTACTTC. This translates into CASSPNGAYEQYF.

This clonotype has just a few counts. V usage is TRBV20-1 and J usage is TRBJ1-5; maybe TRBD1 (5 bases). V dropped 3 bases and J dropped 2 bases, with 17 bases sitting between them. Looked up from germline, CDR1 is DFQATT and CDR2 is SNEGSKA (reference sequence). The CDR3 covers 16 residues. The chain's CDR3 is CSARSVGTSGNQPQHF. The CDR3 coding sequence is TGCAGTGCTAGGTCCGTGGGGACCTCGGGCAATCAGCCCCAGCATTTT.